This TCR beta chain was recovered during a study of T cells after yellow fever vaccination. In the study overall: Preparation used SMART-Seq v4 Ultra Low Input for the low-cell-number fractions.

CDR3 length: 14 amino acids. V lost 1 base and J lost 10; bases outside the gene matches: 12. The germline V gene has CDR1 DFQATT and CDR2 SNEGSKA (reference sequence). TCRdb itself ran the 5' RACE reads through MiXCR, one entry per CDR3 protein. The sample lists 250,000 to 350,000 distinct CDR3 sequences, about 6.9% occurring once. This clonotype turned up a few times. This clonotype was sampled from a man between 18 and 35 years old who received the YFV17D yellow fever vaccine. Sequencing was performed on PBMCs, taken more than 40 days after the first yellow fever vaccination. The chain employs TRBV20-1 and TRBJ1-2; 7 bases are shared with TRBD1. The CDR3 nucleotides are TGCAGTGCTAGAGTTCGGGGGACAGACGCCCCCTACACCTTC. Its translation is CSARVRGTDAPYTF.